This entry lists 15 T cell receptor beta chains sequenced from one sample in a study of control samples from healthy donors and cancer patients. Clones were sequenced by immunoSEQ multiplex PCR, and TCRdb holds only the in-frame ones, with some missing. The profile shows some 49,000 clones, approximately 86% of them singletons. Sequenced sample: PBMCs. The receptors were gathered from a woman between 50 and 59 years old with lung cancer.

The rearrangement links TRBV24-1 to TRBJ2-1, with TRBD2 identical over 9 bases. The CDR3 consists of 17 residues. The J segment lost 0 bases and the V segment lost 3 bases, leaving 5 bases of the junction unmatched. Germline V gene sequence: CDR1 KGHDR, CDR2 SFDVKD. The CDR3 is CATSDPGLASSYNEQFF. As DNA, the CDR3 is TGTGCCACCAGTGATCCCGGACTAGCGAGCTCCTACAATGAGCAGTTCTTC.

V is TRBV6-5 and J is TRBJ2-1, with 8 bases aligning to TRBD2. Per germline, CDR1 MNHEY and CDR2 SVGAGI. V lost 5 bases and J lost 8; bases outside the gene matches: 11. The CDR3 runs to 15 residues. The CDR3 sequence is CASSPSGTRFYEQFF. CDR3 DNA: TGTGCCAGCAGTCCCTCCGGGACTAGATTTTATGAGCAGTTCTTC.

The CDR3 DNA reads TGTGCCAGTAGTGTGGGAGCTAACTATGGCTACACCTTC. Amino acids: CASSVGANYGYTF. The chain has TRBV19 and TRBJ1-2, with D uncertain. Trimming took off 5 bases at V and 0 bases at J, with 7 bases between the two ends. The CDR3 is made up of 13 amino acids. Per the germline V gene, CDR1 is LNHDA and CDR2 is SQIVND (reference sequence). The whole variable domain, filled in from reference TRBV19 and TRBJ1-2, reads DGGITQSPKYLFRKEGQNVTLSCEQNLNHDAMYWYRQDPGQGLRLIYYSQIVNDFQKGDIAEGYSVSREKKESFPLTVTSAQKNPTAFYLCASSVGANYGYTFGSGTRLTVV.

The V gene is TRBV5-7, the J gene TRBJ2-7; tentative D call: TRBD1 (5 bases). TRBV5-7 is annotated as an ORF whose role is uncertain. CDR3 length: 11 residues. Trimming shortened V by 6 bases and J by 6 bases, and 10 bases separated the two germline ends. This chain's CDR3 is CASTHRCEQYF. CDR3 coding DNA: TGTGCCAGCACCCACAGGTGCGAGCAGTACTTC.

The genes are TRBV7-2 and TRBJ1-4; 10 positions agree with TRBD1. The J segment lost 7 bases and the V segment lost 5 bases, leaving 7 bases of the junction unmatched. This CDR3 contains 15 residues. Per germline, CDR1 SGHTA and CDR2 FQGNSA. CDR3 in DNA: TGTGCCAGCAGCCAGGGACAGGGGAGGGTTGAAAAACTGTTTTTT. Amino acid sequence: CASSQGQGRVEKLFF.

The chain employs TRBV3-1 (or the pseudogene TRBV3-2) and TRBJ2-1; 8 positions match TRBD1. V shed 4 bases and J 7 bases; nucleotides not matched to a gene: 9. From germline, CDR1 is LGHDT and CDR2 YNNKEL (reference sequence). CDR3 size: 15 residues. The CDR3 spells CASSRGGQGGNEQFF. CDR3 nucleotide sequence: TGTGCCAGCAGCCGAGGTGGACAGGGTGGGAATGAGCAGTTCTTC.

The chain recombines TRBV24-1 with TRBJ2-1; D may be TRBD2 (6 bases). The V gene's germline CDR1 is KGHDR and CDR2 SFDVKD. The CDR3 totals 13 residues. Between the trimmed V and J ends, which lost 9 bases and 5 bases, there was a span of 13 bases. The CDR3 loop is CATRGGGNNEQFF. Written as DNA, the CDR3 is TGTGCCACCCGAGGAGGAGGGAACAATGAGCAGTTCTTC.

V usage is TRBV5-1 and J usage is TRBJ1-1, with D maybe TRBD1 (5 bases). CDR1 is SGHRS and CDR2 is YFSETQ in the germline V gene. V lost 2 bases and J lost 4, with 12 bases in between. This CDR3 has 14 amino acids. The CDR3 region has the DNA TGCGCCAGCAGCTTTCGGGGGGTTAGCACTGAAGCTTTCTTT. Protein: CASSFRGVSTEAFF.

The CDR3 DNA follows: TGTGCCAGCCGGTGGATAGGGGGCTCACCCCTCCACTTT. Translated: CASRWIGGSPLHF. This chain connects TRBV27 to TRBJ1-6; 7 bases are shared with TRBD1. V lost 8 bases to trimming and J lost 10 bases; unmatched junction nucleotides: 8. The germline V gene encodes CDR1 MNHEY and CDR2 SMNVEV (reference sequence). CDR3 length: 13 amino acids.

The V and J genes are TRBV5-1 and TRBJ2-3; 8 nucleotides match TRBD2. This CDR3 spans 15 amino acids. CDR1 and CDR2 from the germline V gene are SGHRS and YFSETQ. With V trimmed by 2 bases and J by 4 bases, 6 bases remained unmatched. The CDR3 region is CASSFSGDEPDTQYF. DNA of the CDR3: TGCGCCAGCAGCTTTAGCGGGGATGAGCCAGATACGCAGTATTTT.

CDR3 DNA: TGTGCCAGCAGCCCAACAGGGAATCTTTCACCCCTCCACTTT. It yields the protein CASSPTGNLSPLHF. The V and J genes are TRBV7-6 and TRBJ1-6, with D tentatively TRBD1 (6 bases). This CDR3 has 14 residues. The germline V gene has CDR1 SGHVS and CDR2 FNYEAQ. V gave up 5 bases and J gave up 9 bases, with 14 bases separating them.

This rearrangement joins TRBV7-9 to TRBJ1-1; weak D call: TRBD1 (6 bases). This CDR3 contains 13 residues. V lost 5 bases and J 7 bases, leaving 14 bases between the germline ends. Germline CDR1 SEHNR, CDR2 FQNEAQ (reference sequence). In DNA, the CDR3 is TGTGCCAGCAGCCCTAGGACAGAGGTTGAAGCTTTCTTT. Amino acid sequence: CASSPRTEVEAFF.

The chain combines TRBV5-1 with TRBJ2-3; D unresolved. The CDR3 runs 13 residues. Trimming shortened V by 0 bases and J by 6 bases, and 8 bases separated the two germline ends. Germline-derived CDR1 and CDR2 are SGHRS and YFSETQ. The CDR3 here is CASSLGPGDTQYF. CDR3 DNA: TGCGCCAGCAGCTTGGGGCCCGGTGATACGCAGTATTTT.

The gene calls are TRBV27 and TRBJ1-6, with TRBD1 identical over 7 bases. The ends lost 2 bases at V and 8 bases at J; junction bases unmatched: 9. CDR3 length equals 16 residues. Germline CDR1 is MNHEY and CDR2 is SMNVEV (reference sequence). The CDR3, as DNA: TGTGCCAGCAGTTTACGTACCGGGACAGCTTATTCACCCCTCCACTTT. This translates into CASSLRTGTAYSPLHF.

The chain couples TRBV10-1 to TRBJ1-1; TRBD1 is a possible D gene (5 bases). V was cut by 2 bases and J by 0 bases, with 7 bases left in between. CDR1 is WNHNN and CDR2 is SYGVQD in the germline V gene (reference sequence). The CDR3 runs 14 residues. The DNA for the CDR3 is TGCGCCAGCAGTGAGGACAGAATGAACACTGAAGCTTTCTTT. Its translation is CASSEDRMNTEAFF.